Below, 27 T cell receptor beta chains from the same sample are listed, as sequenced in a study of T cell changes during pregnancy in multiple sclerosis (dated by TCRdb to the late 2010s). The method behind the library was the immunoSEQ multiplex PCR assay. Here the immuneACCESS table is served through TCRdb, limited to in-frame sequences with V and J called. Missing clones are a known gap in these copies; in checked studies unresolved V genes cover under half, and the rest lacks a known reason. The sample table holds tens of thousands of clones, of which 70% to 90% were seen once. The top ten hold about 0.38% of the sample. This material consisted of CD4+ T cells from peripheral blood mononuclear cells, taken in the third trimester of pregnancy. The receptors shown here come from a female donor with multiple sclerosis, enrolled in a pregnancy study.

For the CDR3, the DNA is TGTGCCAGCAGCCGAGGGGGACTAGCGGGGAGTTACTACAATGAGCAGTTCTTC. It yields the protein CASSRGGLAGSYYNEQFF. The chain has TRBV7-2 and TRBJ2-1, with 13 bases that match TRBD2. Germline lookup yields CDR1 SGHTA and CDR2 FQGNSA. V was pared by 5 bases and J by 3 bases, with 10 bases of the junction left unmatched. This CDR3 comprises 18 residues. The variable domain in full, completed from reference TRBV7-2 and TRBJ2-1, reads GAGVSQSPSNKVTEKGKDVELRCDPISGHTALYWYRQSLGQGLEFLIYFQGNSAPDKSGLPSDRFSAERTGGSVSTLTIQRTQQEDSAVYLCASSRGGLAGSYYNEQFFGPGTRLTVL.

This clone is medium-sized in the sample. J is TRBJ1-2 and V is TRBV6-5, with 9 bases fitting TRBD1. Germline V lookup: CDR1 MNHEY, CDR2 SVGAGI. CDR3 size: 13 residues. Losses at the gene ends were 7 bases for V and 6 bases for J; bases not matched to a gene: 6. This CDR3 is CASNPGQGNGYTF. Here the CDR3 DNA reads TGTGCCAGCAATCCGGGACAGGGTAATGGCTACACCTTC.

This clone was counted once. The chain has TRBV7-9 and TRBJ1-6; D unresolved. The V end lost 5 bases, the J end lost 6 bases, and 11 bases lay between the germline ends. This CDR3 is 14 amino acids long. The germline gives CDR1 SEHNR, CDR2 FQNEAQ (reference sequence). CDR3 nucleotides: TGTGCCAGCAGCCTCAAAACGGGTAATTCACCCCTCCACTTT. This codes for CASSLKTGNSPLHF.

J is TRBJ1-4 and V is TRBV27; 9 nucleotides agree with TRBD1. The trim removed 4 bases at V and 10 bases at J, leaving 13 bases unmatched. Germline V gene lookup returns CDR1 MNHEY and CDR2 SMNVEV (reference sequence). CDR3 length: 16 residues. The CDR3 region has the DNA TGTGCCAGCAGTTCCACTCCGGGACAGGGTATAGGAAAACTGTTTTTT. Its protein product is CASSSTPGQGIGKLFF. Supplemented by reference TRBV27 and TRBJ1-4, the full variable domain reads EAQVTQNPRYLITVTGKKLTVTCSQNMNHEYMSWYRQDPGLGLRQIYYSMNVEVTDKGDVPEGYKVSRKEKRNFPLILESPSPNQTSLYFCASSSTPGQGIGKLFFGSGTQLSVL.

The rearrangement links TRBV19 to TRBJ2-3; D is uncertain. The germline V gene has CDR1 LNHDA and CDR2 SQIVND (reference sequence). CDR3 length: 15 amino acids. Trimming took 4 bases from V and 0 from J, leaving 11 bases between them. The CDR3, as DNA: TGTGCCAGTAGTAAACAGACCACTAGCACAGATACGCAGTATTTT. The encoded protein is CASSKQTTSTDTQYF.

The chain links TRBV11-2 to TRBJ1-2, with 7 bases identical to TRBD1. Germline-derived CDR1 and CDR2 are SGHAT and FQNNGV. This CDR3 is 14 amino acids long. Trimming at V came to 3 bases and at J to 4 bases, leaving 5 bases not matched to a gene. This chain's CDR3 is CASSLGQPAYGYTF. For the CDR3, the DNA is TGTGCCAGCAGCTTGGGACAGCCCGCCTATGGCTACACCTTC. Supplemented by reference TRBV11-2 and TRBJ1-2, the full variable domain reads EAGVAQSPRYKIIEKRQSVAFWCNPISGHATLYWYQQILGQGPKLLIQFQNNGVVDDSQLPKDRFSAERLKGVDSTLKIQPAKLEDSAVYLCASSLGQPAYGYTFGSGTRLTVV.

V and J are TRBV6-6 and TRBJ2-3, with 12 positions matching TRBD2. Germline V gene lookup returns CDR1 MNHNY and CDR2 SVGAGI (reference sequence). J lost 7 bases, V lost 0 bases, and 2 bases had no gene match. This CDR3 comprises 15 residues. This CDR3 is CASSYSTSGGNTQYF. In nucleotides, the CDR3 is TGTGCCAGCAGTTACTCGACTAGCGGGGGAAATACGCAGTATTTT.

CDR3 in amino acids: CASSWDRGKAFF. CDR3 nucleotides: TGTGCCAGCAGTTGGGACAGGGGAAAAGCTTTCTTT. This rearrangement joins TRBV6-5 to TRBJ1-1, with 10 bases identical to TRBD1. With V trimmed by 4 bases and J by 9 bases, 2 bases remained unmatched. The CDR3 contains 12 residues. Germline V CDR1 and CDR2: MNHEY, SVGAGI.

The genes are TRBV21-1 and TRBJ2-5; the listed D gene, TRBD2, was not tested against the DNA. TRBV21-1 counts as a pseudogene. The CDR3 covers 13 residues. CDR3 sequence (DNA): TGTGCCAGCAGCCTAGGATGTGGAGAGACCCAGTACTTC. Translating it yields CASSLGCGETQYF.

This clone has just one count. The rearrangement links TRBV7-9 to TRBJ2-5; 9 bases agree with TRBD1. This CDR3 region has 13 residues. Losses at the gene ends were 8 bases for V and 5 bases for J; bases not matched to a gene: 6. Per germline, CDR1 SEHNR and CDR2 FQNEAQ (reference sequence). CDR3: CASSDRGGETQYF. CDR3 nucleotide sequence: TGTGCCAGCTCGGACAGGGGCGGGGAGACCCAGTACTTC.

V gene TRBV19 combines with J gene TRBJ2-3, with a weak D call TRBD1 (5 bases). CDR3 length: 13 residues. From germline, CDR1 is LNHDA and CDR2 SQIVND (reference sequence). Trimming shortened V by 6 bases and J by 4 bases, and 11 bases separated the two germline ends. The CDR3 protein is CASSLRGSDTQYF. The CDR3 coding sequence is TGTGCCAGTAGCCTAAGGGGTTCAGATACGCAGTATTTT. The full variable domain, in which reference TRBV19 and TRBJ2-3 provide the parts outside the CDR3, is DGGITQSPKYLFRKEGQNVTLSCEQNLNHDAMYWYRQDPGQGLRLIYYSQIVNDFQKGDIAEGYSVSREKKESFPLTVTSAQKNPTAFYLCASSLRGSDTQYFGPGTRLTVL.

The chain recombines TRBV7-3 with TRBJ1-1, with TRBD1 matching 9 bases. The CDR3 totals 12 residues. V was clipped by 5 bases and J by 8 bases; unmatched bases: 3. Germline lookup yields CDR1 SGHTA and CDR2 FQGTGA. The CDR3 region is CASSPGTGEAFF. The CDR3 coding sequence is TGTGCCAGCAGCCCAGGGACAGGGGAAGCTTTCTTT.

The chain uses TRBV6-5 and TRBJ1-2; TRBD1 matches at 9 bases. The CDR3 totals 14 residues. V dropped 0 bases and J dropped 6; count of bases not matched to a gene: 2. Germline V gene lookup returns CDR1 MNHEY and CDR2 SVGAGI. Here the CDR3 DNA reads TGTGCCAGCAGTTACTCGGGACAGGGACATGGCTACACCTTC. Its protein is CASSYSGQGHGYTF.

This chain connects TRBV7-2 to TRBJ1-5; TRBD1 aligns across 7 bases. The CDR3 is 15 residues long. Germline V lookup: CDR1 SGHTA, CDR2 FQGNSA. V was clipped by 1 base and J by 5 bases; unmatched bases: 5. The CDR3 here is CASSLGKTGYQPQHF. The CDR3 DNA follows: TGTGCCAGCAGCTTAGGGAAGACAGGGTATCAGCCCCAGCATTTT.

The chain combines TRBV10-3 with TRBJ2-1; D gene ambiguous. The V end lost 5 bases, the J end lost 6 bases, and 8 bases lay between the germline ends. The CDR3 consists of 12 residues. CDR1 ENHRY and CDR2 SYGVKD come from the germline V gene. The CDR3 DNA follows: TGTGCCATCAGTAGTACAATCAATGAGCAGTTCTTC. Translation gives CAISSTINEQFF.

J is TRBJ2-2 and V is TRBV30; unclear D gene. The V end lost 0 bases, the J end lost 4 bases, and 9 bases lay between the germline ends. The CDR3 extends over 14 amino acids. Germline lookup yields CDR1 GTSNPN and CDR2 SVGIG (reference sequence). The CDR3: CAWSVYLATGELFF. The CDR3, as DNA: TGTGCCTGGAGTGTGTATTTAGCCACCGGGGAGCTGTTTTTT. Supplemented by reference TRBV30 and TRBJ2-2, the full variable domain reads SQTIHQWPATLVQPVGSPLSLECTVEGTSNPNLYWYRQAAGRGLQLLFYSVGIGQISSEVPQNLSASRPQDRQFILSSKKLLLSDSGFYLCAWSVYLATGELFFGEGSRLTVL.

Here the CDR3 reads CASTEPEGLSNQPQHF. The DNA for the CDR3 is TGTGCCAGTACCGAGCCGGAGGGTCTTAGCAATCAGCCCCAGCATTTT. The chain links TRBV19 to TRBJ1-5; D gene uncertain. V lost 7 bases, J lost 0 bases, and 16 bases lay in between. The CDR3 sequence is 16 residues long. Germline-derived CDR1 and CDR2 are LNHDA and SQIVND (reference sequence).

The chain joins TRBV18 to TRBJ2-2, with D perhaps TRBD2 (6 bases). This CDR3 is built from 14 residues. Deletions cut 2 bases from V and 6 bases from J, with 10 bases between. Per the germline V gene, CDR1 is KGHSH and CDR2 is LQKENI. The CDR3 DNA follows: TGTGCCAGCTCACCAACTAGCCTGTCCGGGGAGCTGTTTTTT. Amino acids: CASSPTSLSGELFF.

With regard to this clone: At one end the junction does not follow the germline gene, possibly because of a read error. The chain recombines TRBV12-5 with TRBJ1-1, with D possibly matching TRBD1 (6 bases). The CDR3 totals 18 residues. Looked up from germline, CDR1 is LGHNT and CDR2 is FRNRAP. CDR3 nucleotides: TGTGCTAGTGGTTTGGTAATCTTTGGAGACAGGAAGAACACTGAATCTTTCTTT. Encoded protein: CASGLVIFGDRKNTESFF.

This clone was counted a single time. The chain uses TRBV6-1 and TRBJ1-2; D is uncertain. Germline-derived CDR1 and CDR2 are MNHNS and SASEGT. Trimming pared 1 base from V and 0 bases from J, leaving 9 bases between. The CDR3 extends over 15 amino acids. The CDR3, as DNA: TGTGCCAGCAGTGAAGTGGCTCTCCCTAACTATGGCTACACCTTC. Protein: CASSEVALPNYGYTF.

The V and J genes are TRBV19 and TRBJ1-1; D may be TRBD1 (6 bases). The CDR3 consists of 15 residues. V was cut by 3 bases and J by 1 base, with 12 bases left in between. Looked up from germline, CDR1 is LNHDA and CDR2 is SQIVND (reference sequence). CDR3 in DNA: TGTGCCAGTAGTATGGGGGCAAGGGCGAACACTGAAGCTTTCTTT. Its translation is CASSMGARANTEAFF.

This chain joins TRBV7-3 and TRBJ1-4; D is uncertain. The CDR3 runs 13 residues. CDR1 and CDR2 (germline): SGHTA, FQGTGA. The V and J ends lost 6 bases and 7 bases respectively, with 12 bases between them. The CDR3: CASRLQRSEKLFF. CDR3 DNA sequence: TGTGCCAGCAGGCTTCAGAGGTCTGAAAAACTGTTTTTT.

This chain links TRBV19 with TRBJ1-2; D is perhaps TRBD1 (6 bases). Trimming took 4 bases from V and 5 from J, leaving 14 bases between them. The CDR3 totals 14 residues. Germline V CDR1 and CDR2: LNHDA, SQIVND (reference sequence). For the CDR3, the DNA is TGTGCCAGTAGTAAGAAGGGGGACCCATATGGCTACACCTTC. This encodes CASSKKGDPYGYTF.

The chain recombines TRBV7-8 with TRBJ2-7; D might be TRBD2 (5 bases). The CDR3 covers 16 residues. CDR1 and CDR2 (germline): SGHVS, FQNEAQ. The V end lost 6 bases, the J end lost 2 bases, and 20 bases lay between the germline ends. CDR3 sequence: CASRTFEGPAPYEQYF. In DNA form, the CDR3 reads TGTGCCAGCAGGACGTTCGAGGGTCCGGCCCCCTACGAGCAGTACTTC.

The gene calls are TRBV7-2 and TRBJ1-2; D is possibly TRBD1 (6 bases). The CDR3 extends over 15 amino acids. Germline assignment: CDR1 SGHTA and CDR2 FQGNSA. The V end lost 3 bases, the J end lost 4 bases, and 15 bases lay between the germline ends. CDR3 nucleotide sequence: TGTGCCAGCAGCTTGGGACAAGGCAGCCCCTATGGCTACACCTTC. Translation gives CASSLGQGSPYGYTF.

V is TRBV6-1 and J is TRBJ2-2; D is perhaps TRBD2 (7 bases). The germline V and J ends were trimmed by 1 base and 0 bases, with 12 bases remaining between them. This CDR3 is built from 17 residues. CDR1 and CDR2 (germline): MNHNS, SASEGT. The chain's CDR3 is CASSEVGGAPNTGELFF. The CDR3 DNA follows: TGTGCCAGCAGTGAAGTTGGGGGGGCGCCGAACACCGGGGAGCTGTTTTTT.

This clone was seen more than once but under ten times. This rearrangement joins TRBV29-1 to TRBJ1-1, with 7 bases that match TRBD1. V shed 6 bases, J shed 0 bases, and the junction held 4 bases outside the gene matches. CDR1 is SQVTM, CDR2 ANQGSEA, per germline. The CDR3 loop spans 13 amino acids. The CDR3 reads CSVGDSMNTEAFF. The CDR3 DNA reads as TGCAGCGTGGGGGACAGTATGAACACTGAAGCTTTCTTT.